Below, 32 T cell receptor beta chains from the same sample are listed, as sequenced in a study of blood T cell repertoires in COVID-19. The method was immunoSEQ multiplex PCR; TCRdb's version includes in-frame clones alone and lacks a portion of them. Of 200,000 to 250,000 clones in the sample, more than 75% are singletons; the top ten hold around 0.96%. Sequenced sample: peripheral blood. These receptors all stem from a man aged 35-49 years with acute or convalescent COVID-19.

As for this clone: The germline gene is not matched at one end of the junction; a read error may be the cause. The chain couples TRBV7-7 to TRBJ2-2, with 7 nucleotides matching TRBD2. Germline CDR1 is SSHAT and CDR2 is FNYEAQ (reference sequence). The CDR3 is 12 amino acids. Written as DNA, the CDR3 is TGTGCTAGCAGCGGGGCTGCCGGGGAGCTGTTTTTT. Translation: CASSGAAGELFF.

The gene calls are TRBV28 and TRBJ2-3; 13 nucleotides agree with TRBD2. V gave up 9 bases and J gave up 1 base; unmatched junction bases: 4. This CDR3 comprises 15 residues. Looked up from germline, CDR1 is MDHEN and CDR2 is SYDVKM. This CDR3 reads CASGLAGERTDTQYF. The CDR3 DNA sequence: TGTGCCAGTGGACTAGCGGGGGAGCGCACAGATACGCAGTATTTT.

This clone was detected only a few times. This sequence joins TRBV5-5 and TRBJ1-1; TRBD1 might be the D (6 bases). Trimming stripped 3 bases from V and 11 bases from J, with 17 bases between. Germline values: CDR1 SGHKS, CDR2 YYEKEE (reference sequence). This CDR3 has 13 residues. The CDR3 region is CASSWGAMGAAFF. In DNA, the CDR3 is TGTGCCAGCAGCTGGGGAGCGATGGGGGCGGCTTTCTTT.

Only a few counts were recorded for this clone. The chain links TRBV29-1 to TRBJ1-1; no definite D call. This CDR3 has 12 amino acids. V lost 6 bases and J lost 8, with 16 bases in between. Germline V gene data show CDR1 as SQVTM and CDR2 as ANQGSEA. The CDR3 here is CSVAPGGLEAFF. The CDR3 DNA sequence: TGCAGCGTCGCGCCGGGTGGCTTGGAAGCTTTCTTT.

This chain connects TRBV30 to TRBJ1-5, with TRBD1 matching over 7 bases. The CDR3 has 14 residues. Germline V lookup: CDR1 GTSNPN, CDR2 SVGIG (reference sequence). Trimming cost V 4 bases and J 3 bases; bases outside gene matches: 6. CDR3 in DNA: TGTGCCTGGACCCAGGACAGGTCCAATCAGCCCCAGCATTTT. Its translation is CAWTQDRSNQPQHF.

The J gene is TRBJ1-6, the V gene TRBV24-1; TRBD1 matches at 10 bases. V was pared by 11 bases and J by 7 bases, with 10 bases of the junction left unmatched. This CDR3 contains 15 residues. Per the germline V gene, CDR1 is KGHDR and CDR2 is SFDVKD. The CDR3 loop reads CAISVDRGLNSPLHF. In nucleotides, the CDR3 is TGTGCCATCTCCGTCGACAGGGGGCTGAATTCACCCCTCCACTTT.

V is TRBV6-2 or TRBV6-3 and J is TRBJ2-3; D not resolved. The CDR3 spans 16 residues. Germline V gene sequence: CDR1 MNHEY, CDR2 SVGEGT. With 2 bases removed from V and 3 bases from J, the gap between germline ends came to 15 bases. In DNA form, the CDR3 reads TGTGCCAGCAGTTACCCGCAGCGAAGAAGGACAGATACGCAGTATTTT. This codes for CASSYPQRRRTDTQYF.

About this clone: The same CDR3 also results from other DNA sequences found in this sample. The J gene is TRBJ1-5, the V gene TRBV5-1, with 8 nucleotides matching TRBD1. The J segment lost 7 bases and the V segment lost 0 bases, leaving 3 bases of the junction unmatched. The CDR3 is 14 amino acids. Looked up from germline, CDR1 is SGHRS and CDR2 is YFSETQ. Here the CDR3 reads CASSLVAGGQPQHF. The CDR3 DNA reads as TGCGCCAGCAGCTTGGTTGCAGGGGGCCAGCCCCAGCATTTT.

This clone was seen a handful of times. This rearrangement joins TRBV7-2 to TRBJ1-5, with a possible D match to TRBD1 (6 bases). V lost 5 bases, J lost 4 bases, and 12 bases lay in between. Germline V gene data show CDR1 as SGHTA and CDR2 as FQGNSA. CDR3 size: 14 residues. CDR3 DNA: TGTGCCAGCAGCCTACAGGGAAGGAATCAGCCCCAGCATTTT. The encoded protein is CASSLQGRNQPQHF.

The V and J genes are TRBV7-8 and TRBJ1-1; no reliable D call. The CDR3 runs 12 residues. Trimming shortened V by 5 bases and J by 4 bases, and 8 bases separated the two germline ends. CDR1 is SGHVS, CDR2 FQNEAQ, per germline. The CDR3 DNA follows: TGTGCCAGCAGCGCACACCGCACTGAAGCTTTCTTT. It specifies CASSAHRTEAFF.

This chain joins TRBV28 and TRBJ1-2, with 11 bases matching TRBD1. This CDR3 comprises 16 residues. J gave up 0 bases and V 5 bases, and 5 bases lay outside the gene matches. Germline loops: CDR1 MDHEN, CDR2 SYDVKM. The CDR3 DNA follows: TGTGCCAGCAGTCGGGACAGGGGGAAGGCTAACTATGGCTACACCTTC. This translates into CASSRDRGKANYGYTF.

CDR3 in DNA: TGCGCCAGCAGCTTGGGTTACAGTTCCCACGAGCAGTACTTC. Translated, it gives CASSLGYSSHEQYF. The rearrangement links TRBV5-1 to TRBJ2-7; D is unresolved. Germline CDR1 and CDR2: SGHRS and YFSETQ. Trimming left V 0 bases short and J 5 bases short, with 12 bases between. There are 14 residues in the CDR3.

The chain uses TRBV7-9 and TRBJ1-1, with 10 bases aligning to TRBD1. V was pared by 7 bases and J by 5 bases, with 7 bases of the junction left unmatched. Germline V CDR1 and CDR2: SEHNR, FQNEAQ (reference sequence). The CDR3 is made up of 14 amino acids. In DNA form, the CDR3 reads TGTGCCAGCAAAACAGACAGGGGGCTAACTGAAGCTTTCTTT. Amino acid sequence: CASKTDRGLTEAFF.

This clone came up once. The rearrangement uses TRBV20-1 and TRBJ1-4, with 7 bases that match TRBD1. The J segment lost 8 bases and the V segment lost 3 bases, leaving 9 bases of the junction unmatched. There are 14 residues in the CDR3. CDR1 is DFQATT and CDR2 is SNEGSKA in the germline V gene (reference sequence). CDR3 region: CSASAGTEGEKLFF. As DNA, the CDR3 is TGCAGTGCTAGTGCCGGGACAGAGGGAGAAAAACTGTTTTTT.

V and J are TRBV27 and TRBJ1-1, with TRBD1 matching 9 bases. V was clipped by 7 bases and J by 1 base; unmatched bases: 7. In germline, CDR1 is MNHEY, CDR2 SMNVEV (reference sequence). CDR3 length equals 15 residues. The CDR3 loop is CASKIMGQGNTEAFF. In nucleotides, the CDR3 is TGTGCCAGCAAGATAATGGGACAGGGGAACACTGAAGCTTTCTTT.

The rearrangement joins TRBV25-1 to TRBJ2-7, with TRBD2 as a possible D gene (6 bases). This CDR3 has 13 amino acids. Trimming took 3 bases from V and 9 from J, leaving 15 bases between them. The germline CDR1 and CDR2 sequences are MGHDK and SYGVNS. CDR3 protein: CASSEPGVNGQYF. Written as DNA, the CDR3 is TGTGCCAGCAGTGAGCCGGGAGTAAACGGGCAGTACTTC.

The chain uses TRBV10-3 and TRBJ1-6, with D possibly matching TRBD1 (5 bases). Trimming shortened V by 0 bases and J by 7 bases, and 13 bases separated the two germline ends. The CDR3 totals 16 residues. Germline V gene sequence: CDR1 ENHRY, CDR2 SYGVKD. The CDR3 loop is CAISESWGVGNSPLHF. The DNA of the CDR3 is TGTGCCATCAGTGAGTCGTGGGGGGTTGGGAATTCACCCCTCCACTTT.

The V gene is TRBV2, the J gene TRBJ2-5; 9 bases align to TRBD1. CDR1 SNHLY and CDR2 FYNNEI come from the germline V gene. V trimming: 4 bases; J trimming: 6 bases; junction bases outside the gene matches: 12. The CDR3 spans 16 residues. CDR3 DNA sequence: TGTGCCAGCAGTGGGGACAGGGTCGATGGGGGGAAGACCCAGTACTTC. This sequence encodes CASSGDRVDGGKTQYF.

The chain is built from TRBV5-4 and TRBJ2-3; TRBD2 aligns across 11 bases. The V and J ends lost 5 bases and 4 bases, in that order; junction bases with no gene match: 9. CDR3 length equals 16 residues. Per germline, CDR1 SGHNT and CDR2 YYREEE (reference sequence). The DNA for the CDR3 is TGTGCCAGCAGGCTGGGTCTAGCGGGGGGTCCAGATACGCAGTATTTT. Residues: CASRLGLAGGPDTQYF.

The rearrangement links TRBV11-2 to TRBJ1-1, with 7 bases that match TRBD1. The germline CDR1 and CDR2 sequences are SGHAT and FQNNGV. The CDR3 is 13 amino acids. V gave up 4 bases and J gave up 5 bases; unmatched junction bases: 4. The CDR3 DNA reads as TGTGCCAGCAGCTCCGACAGGGCTACTGAAGCTTTCTTT. Translated, it gives CASSSDRATEAFF.

The gene calls are TRBV5-1 and TRBJ1-4, with 8 bases identical to TRBD1. Trimming removed 0 bases from V and 5 bases from J; junction bases left unmatched: 15. Germline V gene lookup returns CDR1 SGHRS and CDR2 YFSETQ. There are 19 residues in the CDR3. Written as DNA, the CDR3 is TGCGCCAGCAGCTTGGGGGCAGGGGGCGTTTTGAGTGAAAATGAAAAACTGTTTTTT. As protein: CASSLGAGGVLSENEKLFF. The variable domain in full, with the rest retrieved from reference TRBV5-1 and TRBJ1-4, is KAGVTQTPRYLIKTRGQQVTLSCSPISGHRSVSWYQQTPGQGLQFLFEYFSETQRNKGNFPGRFSGRQFSNSRSEMNVSTLELGDSALYLCASSLGAGGVLSENEKLFFGSGTQLSVL.

This rearrangement joins TRBV19 to TRBJ1-3; D is uncertain. The germline V gene encodes CDR1 LNHDA and CDR2 SQIVND (reference sequence). The CDR3 is 17 residues long. Trimming removed 7 bases at V and 0 bases at J, with 19 bases between. The CDR3 coding sequence is TGTGCCAGTAAGGAGAGTACCACTACCATCTCTGGAAACACCATATATTTT. Its protein is CASKESTTTISGNTIYF.

The CDR3, as DNA: TGTGCCAGCAGCTTAGGAAGCAGGCTGGTTTCACCCCTCCACTTT. It codes for CASSLGSRLVSPLHF. The J gene is TRBJ1-6, the V gene TRBV7-2, with D unclear. This CDR3 is 15 amino acids long. Trimming stripped 1 base from V and 9 bases from J, with 13 bases between. Germline CDR1 is SGHTA and CDR2 is FQGNSA.

This chain connects TRBV13 to TRBJ1-6, with 10 positions matching TRBD1. Germline CDR1 and CDR2: PRHDT and FYEKMQ (reference sequence). V shed 5 bases, J shed 8 bases, and the junction held 6 bases outside the gene matches. The CDR3 runs 15 residues. CDR3 region: CASSQDRGHYSPLHF. The CDR3 DNA sequence: TGTGCCAGCAGCCAAGACAGGGGGCACTATTCACCCCTCCACTTT.

V and J are TRBV6-1 and TRBJ2-5; D call uncertain. With 1 base removed from V and 3 bases from J, the gap between germline ends came to 12 bases. Germline lookup yields CDR1 MNHNS and CDR2 SASEGT. This CDR3 contains 15 residues. The CDR3: CASSEGRKAKETQYF. The CDR3 DNA reads TGTGCCAGCAGTGAAGGCAGGAAAGCAAAAGAGACCCAGTACTTC.

CDR3 residues: CASSLGQGHTEAFF. The CDR3 DNA reads TGTGCCAGTAGTCTTGGACAGGGACACACTGAAGCTTTCTTT. The chain links TRBV19 to TRBJ1-1, with TRBD1 matching over 8 bases. Germline lookup yields CDR1 LNHDA and CDR2 SQIVND (reference sequence). This CDR3 is 14 amino acids long. J gave up 3 bases and V 5 bases, and 5 bases lay outside the gene matches.

V is TRBV30 and J is TRBJ2-2; the D is unclear. V lost 1 base to trimming and J lost 3 bases, with 6 bases between them. The V gene's germline CDR1 is GTSNPN and CDR2 SVGIG (reference sequence). The CDR3 spans 13 residues. The CDR3 coding sequence is TGTGCCTGGAGTGACGACTACACCGGGGAGCTGTTTTTT. Translating it yields CAWSDDYTGELFF.

The J gene is TRBJ1-1, the V gene TRBV28; no clear D gene. V shed 6 bases and J shed 4 bases, with 9 bases lying between them. Germline V gene lookup returns CDR1 MDHEN and CDR2 SYDVKM. This CDR3 has 12 residues. The CDR3 region is CASSPPGTEAFF. In nucleotides, the CDR3 is TGTGCCAGCAGCCCGCCGGGCACTGAAGCTTTCTTT. Using reference TRBV28 and TRBJ1-1 for the parts outside the CDR3, the full variable domain is DVKVTQSSRYLVKRTGEKVFLECVQDMDHENMFWYRQDPGLGLRLIYFSYDVKMKEKGDIPEGYSVSREKKERFSLILESASTNQTSMYLCASSPPGTEAFFGQGTRLTVV.

The V and J genes are TRBV6-2 or TRBV6-3 and TRBJ2-5, with TRBD2 matching 9 bases. V gave up 2 bases and J gave up 5 bases; unmatched junction bases: 6. CDR1 and CDR2 (germline): MNHEY, SVGEGT. CDR3 length equals 15 residues. The CDR3 nucleotides are TGTGCCAGCAGTTACGGTTCTAGCGGGGTCGAGACCCAGTACTTC. It encodes CASSYGSSGVETQYF.

This clone occurred a few times. CDR3 sequence reads: CASSGLAGAYNEQFF. The DNA for the CDR3 is TGTGCCAGCAGCGGCCTAGCGGGGGCGTACAATGAGCAGTTCTTC. The chain uses TRBV9 and TRBJ2-1; 10 bases agree with TRBD2. From germline, CDR1 is SGDLS and CDR2 YYNGEE. Trimming removed 3 bases from V and 4 bases from J; junction bases left unmatched: 4. The CDR3 spans 15 residues.

V gene TRBV27 combines with J gene TRBJ1-4, with a possible D match to TRBD1 (6 bases). Germline loops: CDR1 MNHEY, CDR2 SMNVEV (reference sequence). The CDR3 totals 16 residues. V lost 4 bases, J lost 3 bases, and 15 bases lay in between. CDR3 DNA: TGTGCCAGCAGTTCCTCCTCCGGGACATCTAATGAAAAACTGTTTTTT. Translation gives CASSSSSGTSNEKLFF. Full variable domain (missing parts from reference TRBV27 and TRBJ1-4): EAQVTQNPRYLITVTGKKLTVTCSQNMNHEYMSWYRQDPGLGLRQIYYSMNVEVTDKGDVPEGYKVSRKEKRNFPLILESPSPNQTSLYFCASSSSSGTSNEKLFFGSGTQLSVL.

The V and J genes are TRBV6-5 and TRBJ1-6, with D tentatively TRBD1 (5 bases). There are 12 residues in the CDR3. Trimming took 6 bases from V and 11 from J, leaving 11 bases between them. Germline V gene sequence: CDR1 MNHEY, CDR2 SVGAGI. CDR3 DNA sequence: TGTGCCAGCAGGCCCGCAGGGACACCCCTCCACTTT. This codes for CASRPAGTPLHF.